Following are 6 T cell receptor beta chains from one sample sequenced in a study of beta chain features in type 1 diabetes. The isolated RNA, all of it, was reverse transcribed, so expressed TCRB transcripts were what got sequenced. The protocol was immunoSEQ multiplex PCR, while the TCRdb copy is restricted to in-frame clones and leaves out a portion. The repertoire holds some 410,000 clones, with roughly 13% as singletons. Material: naive CD4+ T cells from blood. The receptors come from a young man in good health.

This sequence joins TRBV11-2 and TRBJ1-5; D is unresolved. Trimming left V 1 base short and J 1 base short, with 17 bases between. Germline V gene data show CDR1 as SGHAT and CDR2 as FQNNGV. The CDR3 has 18 residues. CDR3 sequence: CASSLGPLAKSSNQPQHF. The CDR3 DNA follows: TGTGCCAGCAGCTTAGGGCCGCTGGCTAAGTCAAGCAATCAGCCCCAGCATTTT.

As regards this clone: The sample carries other DNA sequences with the same CDR3. The J gene is TRBJ2-1, the V gene TRBV5-4; 10 positions match TRBD2. V gave up 4 bases and J gave up 0 bases; unmatched junction bases: 1. Germline V lookup: CDR1 SGHNT, CDR2 YYREEE (reference sequence). The CDR3 loop spans 15 amino acids. Here the CDR3 reads CASSPSGSSYNEQFF. CDR3 DNA: TGTGCCAGCAGCCCTAGCGGGAGCTCCTACAATGAGCAGTTCTTC.

The rearrangement links TRBV11-2 to TRBJ2-1; possibly TRBD2 for D (7 bases). The germline gives CDR1 SGHAT, CDR2 FQNNGV. V was clipped by 1 base and J by 8 bases, with 21 bases between them. There are 17 residues in the CDR3. The CDR3 sequence is CASSLGFAGAIYYEQFF. As DNA, the CDR3 is TGTGCCAGCAGCTTAGGGTTCGCGGGGGCGATTTACTATGAGCAGTTCTTC.

This clone showed up just a few times. V usage is TRBV29-1 and J usage is TRBJ2-3; 8 bases are a match to TRBD1. Germline V gene data show CDR1 as SQVTM and CDR2 as ANQGSEA. The CDR3 runs 13 residues. V was clipped by 4 bases and J by 6 bases; unmatched bases: 6. CDR3 loop: CSVVRTGRDTQYF. The CDR3 DNA follows: TGCAGCGTTGTCCGGACAGGGAGGGATACGCAGTATTTT.

CDR3 sequence reads: CASSSGALGTQYF. CDR3 DNA: TGTGCCAGCAGCAGTGGGGCCCTGGGGACCCAGTACTTC. The chain couples TRBV21-1 to TRBJ2-5; TRBD1, the D gene given by the table, was not confirmed from the DNA. TRBV21-1 is flagged as a pseudogene. The CDR3 extends over 13 amino acids.

This clone was counted a few times. The chain recombines TRBV2 with TRBJ1-2, with TRBD1 as a possible D gene (6 bases). Germline loops: CDR1 SNHLY, CDR2 FYNNEI. V was shortened by 6 bases and J by 0 bases, with 20 bases between the two germline ends. The length of the CDR3 is 17 residues. CDR3 protein: CASSDLGHLKANYGYTF. The CDR3 nucleotides are TGTGCCAGCAGCGACCTGGGACACCTTAAAGCTAACTATGGCTACACCTTC.